Sequencing of this TCR beta chain was carried out in a study of blood T cell repertoires in COVID-19. The overall study: In each case, the material was cDNA or gDNA derived from T cells, B-cell-depleted T cells, or PBMCs.

Trimming removed 4 bases from V and 0 bases from J; junction bases left unmatched: 10. Germline CDR1 is MNHNS and CDR2 is SASEGT. This CDR3 comprises 18 residues. Profiling relied on immunoSEQ multiplex PCR, and the TCRdb table lists in-frame clones only, not all of them. The sample has under 200,000 clones, roughly nine tenths seen once; the top ten hold roughly 11%. Seattle patient enrollment occurred during active infection, with longitudinal follow-up thereafter. This sequence joins TRBV6-1 and TRBJ1-5; 9 bases line up with TRBD1. This TCR was sampled from a woman aged 60-75 years with COVID-19, enrolled during active disease. Specimen: peripheral blood. The CDR3 loop is CASSATGGVGYSNQPQHF. CDR3 bases: TGTGCCAGCAGTGCCACAGGGGGCGTGGGGTATAGCAATCAGCCCCAGCATTTT.